This entry lists 28 T cell receptor beta chains sequenced from one sample in a study of control samples from healthy donors and cancer patients (dated by TCRdb to the early 2020s). Library method: the immunoSEQ multiplex PCR assay. TCRdb limited this immuneACCESS table to in-frame rearrangements with V and J called. A share of clones is missing; checked studies link under half to unresolved V genes, and the rest is unexplained. Within this sample are around 110,000 clones, with roughly nine tenths of them counted one time only. 1.1% of the sample comes from the top ten. The material sequenced was PBMCs. The receptor source for this set is a woman aged 45-65 years with colorectal cancer.

This chain links TRBV2 with TRBJ1-5; TRBD1 agrees at 10 bases. Germline values: CDR1 SNHLY, CDR2 FYNNEI. V was pared by 2 bases and J by 4 bases, with 14 bases of the junction left unmatched. This CDR3 region has 19 residues. DNA of the CDR3: TGTGCCAGCAGTGAATATGTTAGCGTGACAGGGGGCGAGAATCAGCCCCAGCATTTT. Translating gives CASSEYVSVTGGENQPQHF.

The chain links TRBV11-3 to TRBJ1-1; D remains ambiguous. Germline CDR1 reads SGHNT; CDR2 reads YENEEA. Between the trimmed V and J ends, which lost 5 bases and 3 bases, there was a span of 10 bases. The CDR3 length is 13 residues. This CDR3 is CASSIGFDTEAFF. The CDR3 DNA sequence: TGTGCCAGCAGCATAGGGTTTGACACTGAAGCTTTCTTT.

The gene calls are TRBV5-4 and TRBJ2-7; the match to TRBD1 covers 7 bases. Germline lookup yields CDR1 SGHNT and CDR2 YYREEE (reference sequence). V was pared by 3 bases and J by 6 bases, with 3 bases of the junction left unmatched. The CDR3 covers 12 residues. As DNA, the CDR3 is TGTGCCAGCAGCTCGACAGGGAGCGAGCAGTACTTC. Amino acids: CASSSTGSEQYF.

The chain carries TRBV5-4 and TRBJ2-6; possible D gene TRBD2, 6 bases. CDR1 and CDR2 (germline): SGHNT, YYREEE (reference sequence). The CDR3 is 18 amino acids. V was cut by 4 bases and J by 0 bases, with 17 bases left in between. CDR3 protein: CASSEGLSGPSGANVLTF. Here the CDR3 DNA reads TGTGCCAGCAGCGAGGGACTTTCTGGACCCTCTGGGGCCAACGTCCTGACTTTC.

There are a few counts of this clone. This chain links TRBV7-2 with TRBJ1-5; weak D call: TRBD1 (5 bases). Germline CDR1 SGHTA, CDR2 FQGNSA. This CDR3 region has 13 residues. V dropped 4 bases and J dropped 7 bases, with 11 bases sitting between them. CDR3 DNA sequence: TGTGCCAGCAGCTCTGCAGGGTACCAGCCCCAGCATTTT. Its protein product is CASSSAGYQPQHF.

V is TRBV7-8 and J is TRBJ2-5, with 10 bases identical to TRBD2. Germline CDR1 is SGHVS and CDR2 is FQNEAQ. CDR3 length: 16 amino acids. V lost 2 bases, J lost 5 bases, and 8 bases stayed unmatched. CDR3 amino acids: CASSLTSGIEMETQYF. The DNA for the CDR3 is TGTGCCAGCAGCTTAACTAGCGGGATAGAGATGGAGACCCAGTACTTC.

V gene TRBV5-1 combines with J gene TRBJ1-1; D gene ambiguous. This CDR3 has 14 residues. Trimming shortened V by 4 bases and J by 6 bases, and 16 bases separated the two germline ends. Germline V gene sequence: CDR1 SGHRS, CDR2 YFSETQ. The CDR3 sequence is CASSLDLGYPEAFF. CDR3 nucleotide sequence: TGCGCCAGCAGCCTGGACCTAGGGTATCCTGAAGCTTTCTTT.

This chain uses TRBV27 with TRBJ1-1; D unresolved. Germline V gene lookup returns CDR1 MNHEY and CDR2 SMNVEV (reference sequence). This CDR3 is 13 amino acids long. V lost 3 bases and J lost 5, with 10 bases in between. CDR3 loop: CASSFSLGTEAFF. CDR3 nucleotide sequence: TGTGCCAGCAGTTTTTCTTTGGGGACTGAAGCTTTCTTT.

The genes are TRBV29-1 and TRBJ2-5; the D gene could be TRBD1 or TRBD2 (6 bases each). Trimming removed 0 bases from V and 1 base from J, with 15 bases in between. CDR1 is SQVTM, CDR2 ANQGSEA, per germline. The CDR3 loop spans 16 amino acids. CDR3 nucleotides: TGCAGCGTTGAAGACTGGGGGGCAGGAGGCCAAGAGACCCAGTACTTC. Protein product: CSVEDWGAGGQETQYF. Drawing the rest from reference TRBV29-1 and TRBJ2-5, the complete variable domain is SAVISQKPSRDICQRGTSLTIQCQVDSQVTMMFWYRQQPGQSLTLIATANQGSEATYESGFVIDKFPISRPNLTFSTLTVSNMSPEDSSIYLCSVEDWGAGGQETQYFGPGTRLLVL.

The rearrangement joins TRBV7-3 to TRBJ2-1; 9 nucleotides align to TRBD2. The CDR3 totals 17 residues. Germline CDR1 and CDR2: SGHTA and FQGTGA. The junction had 8 bases not matched to a gene; V was cut back by 3 bases and J by 2 bases. CDR3 protein: CASSFTSSGVPYNEQFF. CDR3 DNA sequence: TGTGCCAGCAGCTTTACTTCTAGCGGGGTCCCCTACAATGAGCAGTTCTTC. The variable domain in full, with the rest retrieved from reference TRBV7-3 and TRBJ2-1, is GAGVSQTPSNKVTEKGKYVELRCDPISGHTALYWYRQSLGQGPEFLIYFQGTGAADDSGLPNDRFFAVRPEGSVSTLKIQRTERGDSAVYLCASSFTSSGVPYNEQFFGPGTRLTVL.

The chain joins TRBV29-1 to TRBJ2-1, with TRBD2 identical over 8 bases. Germline-derived CDR1 and CDR2 are SQVTM and ANQGSEA. There are 13 residues in the CDR3. With V trimmed by 3 bases and J by 5 bases, 3 bases remained unmatched. The chain's CDR3 is CSVEGLDNNEQFF. The CDR3 bases are TGCAGCGTTGAGGGACTAGATAACAATGAGCAGTTCTTC.

The rearrangement joins TRBV6-1 to TRBJ1-5; the D gene is possibly TRBD1 (5 bases). Germline loops: CDR1 MNHNS, CDR2 SASEGT. The CDR3 has 14 residues. Trimming stripped 2 bases from V and 5 bases from J, with 10 bases between. In DNA, the CDR3 is TGTGCCAGCAGTGAACGGTCAGGGTATCAGCCCCAGCATTTT. It is translated as CASSERSGYQPQHF.

The chain couples TRBV11-2 to TRBJ2-7; 9 bases agree with TRBD1. This CDR3 has 15 amino acids. CDR1 and CDR2 from the germline V gene are SGHAT and FQNNGV. The V segment lost 0 bases and the J segment 4 bases; nucleotides outside the gene matches: 4. CDR3 loop: CASSLDGQGTYEQYF. CDR3 sequence (DNA): TGTGCCAGCAGCTTAGATGGACAGGGGACATACGAGCAGTACTTC.

The J gene is TRBJ1-2, the V gene TRBV6-1; the match to TRBD1 covers 9 bases. Germline values: CDR1 MNHNS, CDR2 SASEGT. The CDR3 loop spans 15 amino acids. The V and J ends lost 1 base and 8 bases, in that order; junction bases with no gene match: 8. The CDR3 region is CASSEEGQGIKGYTF. CDR3 sequence (DNA): TGTGCCAGCAGTGAAGAAGGACAGGGGATTAAGGGCTACACCTTC.

The J gene is TRBJ2-7, the V gene TRBV5-1, with 8 bases lining up with TRBD1. The CDR3 is 13 residues long. From germline, CDR1 is SGHRS and CDR2 YFSETQ. V shed 5 bases and J 7 bases; nucleotides not matched to a gene: 8. CDR3 region: CASRGQGSGEQYF. CDR3 coding DNA: TGCGCCAGCAGAGGACAGGGCTCCGGGGAGCAGTACTTC. The entire variable domain, with the rest obtained from reference TRBV5-1 and TRBJ2-7, is as follows: KAGVTQTPRYLIKTRGQQVTLSCSPISGHRSVSWYQQTPGQGLQFLFEYFSETQRNKGNFPGRFSGRQFSNSRSEMNVSTLELGDSALYLCASRGQGSGEQYFGPGTRLTVT.

This sequence joins TRBV6-5 and TRBJ1-5; tentatively, D is TRBD1 (5 bases). The CDR3 has 13 amino acids. Trimming took off 6 bases at V and 9 bases at J, with 15 bases between the two ends. Germline loops: CDR1 MNHEY, CDR2 SVGAGI. CDR3 protein: CASRQPNGGPQHF. Here the CDR3 DNA reads TGTGCCAGCAGACAACCGAATGGGGGGCCCCAGCATTTT.

CDR3: CASSQGTSEEQYF. CDR3 nucleotides: TGTGCCAGTAGTCAGGGGACTAGCGAGGAGCAGTACTTC. The chain combines TRBV19 with TRBJ2-7, with 10 bases lining up with TRBD2. With 5 bases clipped from V and 7 bases from J, the junction kept 5 bases outside the gene matches. CDR3 size: 13 residues. From germline, CDR1 is LNHDA and CDR2 SQIVND (reference sequence). Supplemented by reference TRBV19 and TRBJ2-7, the full variable domain reads DGGITQSPKYLFRKEGQNVTLSCEQNLNHDAMYWYRQDPGQGLRLIYYSQIVNDFQKGDIAEGYSVSREKKESFPLTVTSAQKNPTAFYLCASSQGTSEEQYFGPGTRLTVT.

The genes are TRBV7-9 and TRBJ1-1; D call uncertain. Germline loops: CDR1 SEHNR, CDR2 FQNEAQ (reference sequence). Trimming shortened V by 4 bases and J by 1 base, and 16 bases separated the two germline ends. The CDR3 is 16 amino acids. The CDR3 DNA is TGTGCCAGCAGCTCTATAACCGGGCCCTCGAACACTGAAGCTTTCTTT. Translation: CASSSITGPSNTEAFF.

This clone was found a few times. The chain links TRBV6-5 to TRBJ1-6, with D maybe TRBD1 (6 bases). Trimming cost V 2 bases and J 6 bases, with 8 bases left between them. Germline CDR1 MNHEY, CDR2 SVGAGI. There are 14 residues in the CDR3. CDR3 amino acids: CASSYGGFNSPLHF. CDR3 nucleotides: TGTGCCAGCAGTTACGGGGGCTTTAATTCACCCCTCCACTTT.

This clone was detected once. The chain recombines TRBV5-6 with TRBJ1-5; D uncertain. Germline-derived CDR1 and CDR2 are SGHDT and YYEEEE. V was trimmed by 4 bases and J by 0 bases, leaving 11 bases between them. This CDR3 is built from 15 residues. As DNA, the CDR3 is TGTGCCAGCAGCCTGGCGGCGACTAGCAATCAGCCCCAGCATTTT. It specifies CASSLAATSNQPQHF.

The genes are TRBV12-3 or TRBV12-4 and TRBJ1-3; no reliable D call. This CDR3 contains 11 residues. V lost 5 bases to trimming and J lost 11 bases, with 10 bases between them. The CDR3: CASSNSGAIYF. The CDR3 coding sequence is TGTGCCAGCAGTAACAGCGGCGCCATATATTTT.

This chain connects TRBV5-6 to TRBJ1-2; D uncertain. The CDR3 sequence is 11 residues long. CDR1 is SGHDT and CDR2 is YYEEEE in the germline V gene. Deletions cut 1 base from V and 8 bases from J, with 6 bases between. In DNA form, the CDR3 reads TGTGCCAGCAGCTTGTCGAACGGCTACACCTTC. Amino acid sequence: CASSLSNGYTF. Complete variable domain (other parts from reference TRBV5-6 and TRBJ1-2): DAGVTQSPTHLIKTRGQQVTLRCSPKSGHDTVSWYQQALGQGPQFIFQYYEEEERQRGNFPDRFSGHQFPNYSSELNVNALLLGDSALYLCASSLSNGYTFGSGTRLTVV.

CDR3 region: CASSEGQGDGYTF. CDR3 in DNA: TGTGCCAGCAGTGAAGGACAGGGTGATGGCTACACCTTC. V is TRBV2 and J is TRBJ1-2, with 7 nucleotides matching TRBD1. CDR3 size: 13 residues. Germline V gene lookup returns CDR1 SNHLY and CDR2 FYNNEI. V gave up 1 base and J gave up 6 bases; unmatched junction bases: 2. Drawing the rest from reference TRBV2 and TRBJ1-2, the complete variable domain is EPEVTQTPSHQVTQMGQEVILRCVPISNHLYFYWYRQILGQKVEFLVSFYNNEISEKSEIFDDQFSVERPDGSNFTLKIRSTKLEDSAMYFCASSEGQGDGYTFGSGTRLTVV.

This chain connects TRBV5-6 to TRBJ1-1; D is unclear. V lost 4 bases and J 0 bases, leaving 7 bases between the germline ends. Germline V gene sequence: CDR1 SGHDT, CDR2 YYEEEE. This CDR3 region has 13 residues. CDR3 nucleotide sequence: TGTGCCAGCAGCGGGGAACTGAACACTGAAGCTTTCTTT. Protein product: CASSGELNTEAFF.

The chain combines TRBV10-3 with TRBJ2-7, with 7 bases lining up with TRBD1. The CDR3 runs 12 residues. CDR1 is ENHRY, CDR2 SYGVKD, per germline. The J segment lost 3 bases and the V segment lost 10 bases, leaving 6 bases of the junction unmatched. As DNA, the CDR3 is TGTGCCACCGGGACAGCCATCTACGAGCAGTACTTC. Its protein is CATGTAIYEQYF.

V and J are TRBV19 and TRBJ1-4; D uncertain. CDR3 length: 13 residues. The V end lost 1 base, the J end lost 6 bases, and 6 bases lay between the germline ends. CDR1 LNHDA and CDR2 SQIVND come from the germline V gene (reference sequence). The CDR3 nucleotides read TGTGCCAGTAGTATAGGGGCTCATGAAAAACTGTTTTTT. It translates to CASSIGAHEKLFF.

The genes are TRBV18 and TRBJ2-1; D call uncertain. CDR1 is KGHSH, CDR2 LQKENI, per germline. V was trimmed by 1 base and J by 7 bases, leaving 23 bases between them. This CDR3 is built from 18 residues. This CDR3 reads CASSPRAAGGNLPNEQFF. For the CDR3, the DNA is TGTGCCAGCTCACCACGGGCGGCAGGCGGAAATTTACCGAATGAGCAGTTCTTC.

The chain carries TRBV7-8 and TRBJ2-7; TRBD2 matches at 10 bases. Germline trimming cut 4 bases from V and 4 bases from J; bases unmatched to any gene: 7. Germline CDR1 SGHVS, CDR2 FQNEAQ. This CDR3 region has 15 residues. CDR3 in DNA: TGTGCCAGCAGCTCCCGAGCGGGAGGGCCGTACGAGCAGTACTTC. Protein product: CASSSRAGGPYEQYF.